This TCR beta chain was captured by sequencing in a study of T cells in localized non-small cell lung cancer. Germline CDR1 is SGHRS and CDR2 is YFSETQ. This CDR3 comprises 18 residues. The ends were cut back, 1 base at V and 2 bases at J, with 21 bases in the middle. As to this clone: Its antigen is undetermined.

Study outcomes and limitations: A single tumor region was sequenced, leaving heterogeneity possible. When the top 100 tumor clones were examined, a median around 50 of them also appeared in the adjacent lung, which was paired and uninvolved. Clonality of T cells reached its maximum in uninvolved adjacent lung, surpassing tumor.

Here immunoSEQ multiplex PCR was the method, and the copy in TCRdb shows in-frame clones only, minus some. The table shows about 70,000 clones, with approximately 87% occurring only once. The gene calls are TRBV5-1 and TRBJ2-5; D might be TRBD1 (6 bases). The TCR sequence derives from a male donor aged 60 or over with stage III squamous cell lung carcinoma. The sequencing here drew on peripheral blood, taken before any cancer treatment. Here the CDR3 reads CASSLRARRGVGQETQYF. CDR3 DNA sequence: TGCGCCAGCAGCTTGAGGGCGCGCAGGGGTGTGGGTCAAGAGACCCAGTACTTC.